This T cell receptor (beta chain) was captured by sequencing in a study of blood T cell repertoires in COVID-19. This clone came up once. The CDR3 runs 17 residues. Germline V gene data show CDR1 as SGHNT and CDR2 as YENEEA. The V gene lost 4 bases and the J gene lost 0 bases, with 16 bases spanning the gap. Here immunoSEQ multiplex PCR was the method, and the copy in TCRdb shows in-frame clones only, minus some. This sample yields roughly 200,000 clones, of which roughly 84% are seen a single time; about 5% belongs to the top ten. J is TRBJ1-3 and V is TRBV11-3, with a tentative D call TRBD1 (6 bases). Sequencing used peripheral blood. This clonotype was sampled from a woman at least 80 years old with acute or convalescent COVID-19. Here the CDR3 reads CASSSGGGARSGNTIYF. The CDR3 region has the DNA TGTGCCAGCAGCTCGGGAGGGGGGGCCCGCTCTGGAAACACCATATATTTT.